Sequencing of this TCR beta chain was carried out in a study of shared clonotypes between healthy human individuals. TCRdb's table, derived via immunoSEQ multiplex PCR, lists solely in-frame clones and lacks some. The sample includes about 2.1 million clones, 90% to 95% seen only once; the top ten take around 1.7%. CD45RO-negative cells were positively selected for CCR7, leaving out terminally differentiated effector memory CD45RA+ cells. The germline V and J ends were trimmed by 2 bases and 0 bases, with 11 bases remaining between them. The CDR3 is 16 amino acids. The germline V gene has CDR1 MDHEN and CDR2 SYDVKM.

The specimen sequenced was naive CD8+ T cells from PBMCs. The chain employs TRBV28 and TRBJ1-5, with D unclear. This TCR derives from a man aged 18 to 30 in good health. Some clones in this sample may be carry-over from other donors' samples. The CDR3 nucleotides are TGTGCCAGCAGTTTACCGTCGGACTATAGCAATCAGCCCCAGCATTTT. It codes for CASSLPSDYSNQPQHF.